This record concerns one T cell receptor (beta chain) sequence. Its target is not known. CDR1 and CDR2 (germline): MRHNA, SNTAGT. Trimming at V came to 3 bases and at J to 1 base, leaving 3 bases not matched to a gene. The CDR3 has 15 amino acids. The source of the sample is a study of beta chain features in type 1 diabetes. Study findings and constraints: A potential PCR bias toward shorter templates would be equal in patient and control samples. Shortening of TCRB CDR3s, moderate but significant, appeared in all four CD4+ subsets of Type 1 diabetes patients. Insertions were fewer and deletions more numerous at VDJ junctions in type 1 diabetes patients. Researchers could not determine here whether HLA type influences TCRB rearrangement.

Expressed TCRB transcripts were sequenced, since all the RNA that had been isolated was reverse transcribed. Samples of naive, central memory and regulatory T cells yielded a mean of around 4 million reads. Repertoires were generated with immunoSEQ multiplex PCR, while TCRdb's copy carries only in-frame clones and drops some. The repertoire holds hundreds of thousands of clones, about an eighth seen once, with approximately 0.022% in the top ten. This chain uses TRBV6-4 with TRBJ1-3; 7 bases map to TRBD1. The clonotype comes from a man aged 18 to 30 with type 1 diabetes. Specimen: naive CD4+ T cells from blood. DNA of the CDR3: TGTGCCAGCAGTGAGAACAGGGGATCTGGAAACACCATATATTTT. Translating gives CASSENRGSGNTIYF.